What follows describes a single T cell receptor (beta chain). At one boundary the junction diverges from the germline segment, which might be a read error. This specimen belongs to a study of molecular identifiers for immune sequencing clone quantification. TCRdb used MiXCR to reprocess the PCR reads, holding one entry per CDR3 protein. This sample has about 630,000 distinct CDR3 sequences; 25% occur once, and the top ten carry 0.78%. The CDR3 totals 13 residues. The germline V gene encodes CDR1 DFQATT and CDR2 SNEGSKA (reference sequence). Sequencing input: naive CD8+ T cells from blood, with Jurkat cell RNA spiked in. Subset: FACS-sorted CD8+CD4-CCR7+CD45RA+ naive T cells. The chain employs TRBV20-1 and TRBJ2-7; D is possibly TRBD1 (6 bases). The receptor comes from a human donor in good health. Some libraries in this study had Jurkat cell RNA spiked in. The CDR3 nucleotides read TGCAGTGCTACAGGGGTAAATCAGTACGAGCGGTACTTC. Translation gives CSATGVNQYERYF.